This T cell receptor (beta chain) was found in a study of PD-1 blockade in mismatch repair-deficient tumors. Comments on this clone: Its antigen is unidentified.

TCRdb keeps only in-frame clones here, not all; method: immunoSEQ multiplex PCR. The sample includes 35,000 to 45,000 clones, approximately 84% of them seen just once. Notes on the study in general: Rapid post-treatment expansion, then contraction, generally preceding radiologic response, marked tumor-resident clones.

PCR or immunohistochemistry showed mismatch repair deficiency in every enrolled patient. A few pembrolizumab responders had their TCRs sequenced. V was pared by 4 bases and J by 4 bases, with 8 bases between. This CDR3 region has 12 residues. Germline loops: CDR1 SGHKS, CDR2 YYEKEE (reference sequence). V is TRBV5-5 and J is TRBJ2-5; the D gene is possibly TRBD2 (5 bases). The sequence was obtained from an adult with mismatch repair-deficient cancer. The sequencing here drew on peripheral blood, taken 76 weeks after starting pembrolizumab. The CDR3 here is CASSGSGETQYF. The DNA for the CDR3 is TGTGCCAGCAGCGGGAGCGGAGAGACCCAGTACTTC.